Included here is one T cell receptor beta chain sequence, with context. The method was immunoSEQ multiplex PCR; TCRdb's version includes in-frame clones alone and lacks a portion of them. This sample has about 120,000 clones, with approximately 94% found just once. The entry originates in a study of control samples from healthy donors and cancer patients. This CDR3 spans 15 amino acids. The germline V gene encodes CDR1 LNHDA and CDR2 SQIVND (reference sequence). V lost 2 bases, J lost 0 bases, and 11 bases lay in between. The origin of this receptor is a man aged 25 to 40 in good health. The sample was blood. The V gene is TRBV19, the J gene TRBJ2-7; TRBD1 might be the D (6 bases). The CDR3 region is CASSIQGHYSYEQYF. The CDR3 nucleotides read TGTGCCAGTAGTATACAGGGACACTACTCCTACGAGCAGTACTTC.